A selection of T cell receptor beta chains follows, all from one sample in a study of identical twins. TCRdb re-analysed the 5' RACE reads in MiXCR, keeping a single row per CDR3 protein. Here the sample spans fewer than 550,000 distinct CDR3 sequences, roughly 15% being singletons. The same data also went into a second study, on yellow fever vaccine responses in identical twins.

The sequenced sample consisted of CD4+ T cells sorted from blood. These receptors were obtained from a young woman in good health. Both conserved end residues are part of each CDR3. A D gene is named only where the DNA matches it firmly. Not every row has a clone size; where given, it reads once, few, many or a size class.

D gene: .; V gene: TRBV20-1; J gene: TRBJ2-5; clone size: .; CDR3 DNA: TGCAGTTCAGTGGGGGACATACCCGGGAAGACCCAGTACTTC; CDR3 protein: CSSVGDIPGKTQYF
D gene: TRBD2; V gene: TRBV5-1; J gene: TRBJ2-3; clone size: few; CDR3 DNA: TGCGCCAGCAGCGCGAGGACTAGCGAGACAGATACGCAGTATTTT; CDR3 protein: CASSARTSETDTQYF
D gene: .; V gene: TRBV20-1; J gene: TRBJ2-2; clone size: .; CDR3 DNA: TGCAGTGCTAGAGATCTCACTAGGAGCGTCGGGGAGCTGTTTTTT; CDR3 protein: CSARDLTRSVGELFF
D gene: .; V gene: TRBV20-1; J gene: TRBJ1-1; clone size: few; CDR3 DNA: TGCAGTGCTAGACCTCCCCCAGGGAGCCGTGAAGCTTTCTTT; CDR3 protein: CSARPPPGSREAFF
D gene: TRBD2; V gene: TRBV12-3/TRBV12-4; J gene: TRBJ2-7; clone size: many; CDR3 DNA: TGTGCCAGCAGTTATAGCGGGGGGACCTACGAGCAGTACTTC; CDR3 protein: CASSYSGGTYEQYF
D gene: .; V gene: TRBV20-1; J gene: TRBJ2-5; clone size: .; CDR3 DNA: TGCAGTGCTAGAGATAAGCTCGGAGAGACCCAGTACTTC; CDR3 protein: CSARDKLGETQYF
D gene: TRBD2; V gene: TRBV5-1; J gene: TRBJ2-1; clone size: .; CDR3 DNA: TGCGCCAGCAGCCCCTTGACTAGCGGGTGGAACAATGAGCAGTTCTTC; CDR3 protein: CASSPLTSGWNNEQFF
D gene: TRBD1; V gene: TRBV5-1; J gene: TRBJ1-2; clone size: few; CDR3 DNA: TGCGCCAGCAGCTTGGACCGGGACAGGGGACTTTATGGCTACACCTTC; CDR3 protein: CASSLDRDRGLYGYTF
D gene: .; V gene: TRBV5-1; J gene: TRBJ2-3; clone size: many; CDR3 DNA: TGCGCCAGCAGCCTAGGACAGACACAGTCCCCTAGCACAGATACGCAGTATTTT; CDR3 protein: CASSLGQTQSPSTDTQYF
D gene: TRBD2; V gene: TRBV29-1; J gene: TRBJ2-1; clone size: .; CDR3 DNA: TGCAGCGTTGTCCGAGCGGGAGTGGATAATGAGCAGTTCTTC; CDR3 protein: CSVVRAGVDNEQFF
D gene: TRBD2; V gene: TRBV6-5; J gene: TRBJ2-7; clone size: few; CDR3 DNA: TGTGCCAGCAGTTACGGGCACGGGGGAGGGTCCTACGAGCAGTACTTC; CDR3 protein: CASSYGHGGGSYEQYF
D gene: .; V gene: TRBV28; J gene: TRBJ2-1; clone size: few; CDR3 DNA: TGTGCCAGCAGTTTATTTCAGGGGAGTACGAATGAGCAGTTCTTC; CDR3 protein: CASSLFQGSTNEQFF
D gene: .; V gene: TRBV3-1; J gene: TRBJ1-1; clone size: .; CDR3 DNA: TGTGCCAGCAGCCAAGGTGTAGGACAGAGGACCACTGAAGCTTTCTTT; CDR3 protein: CASSQGVGQRTTEAFF
D gene: .; V gene: TRBV21-1; J gene: TRBJ2-7; clone size: .; CDR3 DNA: TGTGCCAGCACCCCGGGGCGGGGATCTTGGTACGAGCAGTACTTC; CDR3 protein: CASTPGRGSWYEQYF
D gene: .; V gene: TRBV3-1; J gene: TRBJ2-7; clone size: many; CDR3 DNA: TGTGCCAGCAGCCAAGCCGCGAGAGCCTACGAGCAGTACTTC; CDR3 protein: CASSQAARAYEQYF
D gene: .; V gene: TRBV5-1; J gene: TRBJ2-7; clone size: many; CDR3 DNA: TGCGCCAGCAGCGTGACGGGACAAAGGAGCTCCTACGAGCAGTACTTC; CDR3 protein: CASSVTGQRSSYEQYF
D gene: TRBD2; V gene: TRBV10-3; J gene: TRBJ2-1; clone size: few; CDR3 DNA: TGTGCCACCGAACTAGCGGGGTACAATGAGCAGTTCTTC; CDR3 protein: CATELAGYNEQFF
D gene: .; V gene: TRBV3-1; J gene: TRBJ2-3; clone size: few; CDR3 DNA: TGTGCCAGCAGCCAAGATTGGTCCTCAACGCAGTATTTT; CDR3 protein: CASSQDWSSTQYF
D gene: TRBD2; V gene: TRBV24-1; J gene: TRBJ2-1; clone size: many; CDR3 DNA: TGTGCCACCAGTGAGGGGATTTGGACTAGCGGGAGTCAGAAATACAATGAGCAGTTCTTC; CDR3 protein: CATSEGIWTSGSQKYNEQFF
D gene: .; V gene: TRBV12-3/TRBV12-4; J gene: TRBJ2-1; clone size: .; CDR3 DNA: TGTGCCAGCAGTTTAGTCCTCTACAATGAGCAGTTCTTC; CDR3 protein: CASSLVLYNEQFF
D gene: .; V gene: TRBV19; J gene: TRBJ2-1; clone size: .; CDR3 DNA: TGTGCCAGTAATTCTCGGACTCCGGGGTTGAATGAGCAGTTCTTC; CDR3 protein: CASNSRTPGLNEQFF
D gene: TRBD1; V gene: TRBV2; J gene: TRBJ2-6; clone size: few; CDR3 DNA: TGTGCCAGCATGGGATGGACAGGGAATTCTGGGGCCAACGTCCTGACTTTC; CDR3 protein: CASMGWTGNSGANVLTF
D gene: .; V gene: TRBV4-2; J gene: TRBJ1-2; clone size: few; CDR3 DNA: TGTGCCAGCAGCCAAGATCTAGTGGGCTTCTATGGCTACACCTTC; CDR3 protein: CASSQDLVGFYGYTF